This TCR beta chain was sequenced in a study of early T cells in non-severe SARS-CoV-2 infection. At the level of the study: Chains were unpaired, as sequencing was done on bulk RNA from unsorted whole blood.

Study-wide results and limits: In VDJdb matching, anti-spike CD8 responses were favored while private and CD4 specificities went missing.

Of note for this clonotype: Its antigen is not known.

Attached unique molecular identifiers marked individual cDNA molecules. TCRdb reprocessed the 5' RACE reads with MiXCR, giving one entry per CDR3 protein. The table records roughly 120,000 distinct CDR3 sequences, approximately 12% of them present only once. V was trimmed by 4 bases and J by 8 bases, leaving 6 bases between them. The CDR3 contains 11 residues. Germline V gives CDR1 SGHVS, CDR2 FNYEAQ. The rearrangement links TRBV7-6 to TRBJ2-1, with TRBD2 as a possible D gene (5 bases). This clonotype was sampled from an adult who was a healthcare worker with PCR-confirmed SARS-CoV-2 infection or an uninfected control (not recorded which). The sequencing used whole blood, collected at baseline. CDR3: CASSSGYEQFF. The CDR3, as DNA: TGTGCCAGCAGCTCGGGGTATGAGCAGTTCTTC.